The clone carrying this T cell receptor beta chain was recorded once. The data originate from a study of T cell changes during pregnancy in multiple sclerosis. The data were produced by immunoSEQ multiplex PCR, yet TCRdb's version contains in-frame clones alone and is incomplete. Of about 42,000 clones in the sample, approximately 80% were seen once. Germline assignment: CDR1 SGHTA and CDR2 FQGTGA. This CDR3 comprises 15 residues. V lost 4 bases to trimming and J lost 8 bases; unmatched junction nucleotides: 10. This receptor was taken from a female donor with multiple sclerosis, enrolled in a pregnancy study. The sample was CD4+ T cells from peripheral blood mononuclear cells, taken before pregnancy. The V and J genes are TRBV7-3 and TRBJ1-2; TRBD1 aligns across 10 bases. CDR3 loop: CASSSKRDRGGGYTF. As DNA, the CDR3 is TGTGCCAGCAGCTCCAAGCGGGACAGGGGCGGGGGCTACACCTTC.